This paragraph reports one TCR beta chain. Repertoires were generated with immunoSEQ multiplex PCR, while TCRdb's copy carries only in-frame clones and drops some. In the table there are some 2,000,000 clones, 95% of which are singletons. With 3 bases removed from V and 1 base from J, the gap between germline ends came to 10 bases. This CDR3 spans 14 amino acids. Germline V gene data show CDR1 as SGHTA and CDR2 as FQGNSA. This specimen belongs to a study of shared clonotypes between healthy human individuals. The chain carries TRBV7-2 and TRBJ2-7; tentatively, D is TRBD2 (6 bases). The sequence was obtained from a man aged 18 to 30 in good health. Sequencing input: naive CD4+ T cells sorted from blood. Subset indicated: CD45RA+ positively selected. This CDR3 is CASSFRDSSYEQYF. In DNA, the CDR3 is TGTGCCAGCAGCTTCCGGGACTCATCCTACGAGCAGTACTTC.